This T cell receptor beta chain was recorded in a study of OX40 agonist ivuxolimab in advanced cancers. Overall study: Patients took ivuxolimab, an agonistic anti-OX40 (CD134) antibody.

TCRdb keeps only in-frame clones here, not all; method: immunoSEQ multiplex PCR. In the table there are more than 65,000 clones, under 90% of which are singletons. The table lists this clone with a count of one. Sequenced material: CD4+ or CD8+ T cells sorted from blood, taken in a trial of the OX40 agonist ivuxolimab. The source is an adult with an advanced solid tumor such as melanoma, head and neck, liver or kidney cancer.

CDR3 protein: CASSLGAGEGHEQYF. In DNA form, the CDR3 reads TGTGCCAGCAGTTTAGGGGCAGGGGAGGGGCACGAGCAGTACTTC. The chain is built from TRBV28 and TRBJ2-7, with D perhaps TRBD2 (7 bases). The V and J ends lost 2 bases and 5 bases respectively, with 16 bases between them. The CDR3 consists of 15 residues. Germline-derived CDR1 and CDR2 are MDHEN and SYDVKM.